A selection of T cell receptor beta chains follows, all from one sample in a study of beta chain features in type 1 diabetes. Produced via immunoSEQ multiplex PCR; TCRdb's table is partial and in-frame only. The table shows hundreds of thousands of clones, with more than 13% occurring only once. The sample taken for sequencing was naive CD4+ T cells from blood. These TCRs come from a man between 18 and 29 years old with type 1 diabetes. Both conserved end residues are part of each CDR3. The order of the fields is J gene, clone size, V gene, D gene, CDR3 protein, CDR3 DNA. The D gene is left open where the match is weak. The size field is filled for only some rows; it gives once, few, many or a size class.

>TRBJ2-1|few|TRBV2|-
CASSDEGPEQFF
TGTGCCAGCAGTGATGAGGGCCCAGAGCAGTTCTTC
>TRBJ1-2|-|TRBV30|-
CAWSQVSGRSGYTF
TGTGCCTGGAGCCAGGTCTCGGGTCGTAGTGGCTACACCTTC
>TRBJ2-3|-|TRBV11-2|-
CASNKIPDYRRDTQYF
TGTGCCAGCAACAAAATACCCGATTACCGGCGAGATACGCAGTATTTT
>TRBJ2-2|few|TRBV2|TRBD1
CASSHRDRMNTGELFF
TGTGCCAGCAGCCACCGGGACAGAATGAACACCGGGGAGCTGTTTTTT
>TRBJ2-1|few|TRBV11-2|TRBD1
CASSFGQGADNEQFF
TGTGCCAGCAGCTTTGGGCAGGGGGCCGACAATGAGCAGTTCTTC
>TRBJ1-1|-|TRBV5-4|-
CASSSPSQGGNTEAFF
TGTGCCAGCAGCTCCCCCTCACAGGGAGGGAACACTGAAGCTTTCTTT
>TRBJ1-5|-|TRBV28|-
CASSFRKPQHF
TGTGCCAGCAGTTTCCGTAAGCCCCAGCATTTT
>TRBJ2-2|few|TRBV7-9|-
CASSLAGVNTGELFF
TGTGCCAGCAGCCTGGCCGGCGTGAACACCGGGGAGCTGTTTTTT
>TRBJ1-1|-|TRBV7-9|-
CASRMNTEAFF
TGTGCCAGCAGGATGAACACTGAAGCTTTCTTT
>TRBJ1-5|-|TRBV5-1|-
CASSLGYSSNQPQHF
TGCGCCAGCAGCCTCGGATACAGCAGCAATCAGCCCCAGCATTTT
>TRBJ2-3|-|TRBV6-1|TRBD2
CASSEEFGLAGADTQYF
TGTGCCAGCAGTGAAGAGTTTGGGCTAGCGGGGGCAGATACGCAGTATTTT
>TRBJ2-7|-|TRBV2|-
CASSEAPPYEQYF
TGTGCCAGCAGTGAAGCACCGCCCTACGAGCAGTACTTC
>TRBJ2-2|-|TRBV27|-
CASSGRTNTGELFF
TGTGCCAGTTCCGGGAGAACGAACACCGGGGAGCTGTTTTTT
>TRBJ2-1|few|TRBV6-5|-
CASSPKIFGNEQFF
TGTGCCAGCAGTCCTAAAATCTTCGGGAATGAGCAGTTCTTC
>TRBJ2-5|few|TRBV2|-
CASSDRDGPQETQYF
TGTGCCAGCAGTGATCGAGACGGACCCCAAGAGACCCAGTACTTC
>TRBJ1-1|-|TRBV7-3|-
CASSPGRGSAEAFF
TGTGCCAGCAGCCCCGGGAGGGGGTCTGCTGAAGCTTTCTTT
>TRBJ1-1|-|TRBV25-1|-
CASSESVRAVAEAFF
TGTGCCAGCAGTGAAAGTGTCCGGGCGGTCGCTGAAGCTTTCTTT
>TRBJ2-1|few|TRBV21-1|-
CASSTKPGTSGRARSSNEQFF
TGTGCCAGCAGCACAAAGCCTGGGACTAGCGGGAGGGCCCGCTCCAGCAATGAGCAGTTCTTC
>TRBJ2-7|few|TRBV7-6|-
CASSLVGGSYEQYF
TGTGCCAGCAGCTTAGTGGGGGGATCCTACGAGCAGTACTTC
>TRBJ1-5|-|TRBV30|-
CAWSTGRRNQPQHF
TGTGCCTGGAGTACCGGGCGACGCAATCAGCCCCAGCATTTT
>TRBJ2-1|few|TRBV19|TRBD2
CASSMVQTSGRAENEQFF
TGTGCCAGTAGTATGGTCCAGACTAGCGGGAGGGCCGAGAATGAGCAGTTCTTC
>TRBJ1-4|-|TRBV30|-
CAWSEGSFNEKLFF
TGTGCCTGGAGTGAGGGCAGCTTTAATGAAAAACTGTTTTTT
>TRBJ2-5|few|TRBV27|TRBD2
CASSYRLAGGETQYF
TGTGCCAGCAGTTACAGACTAGCGGGAGGAGAGACCCAGTACTTC
>TRBJ2-7|-|TRBV7-2|-
CASSARDGSYEQYF
TGTGCCAGCAGCGCCAGGGACGGATCCTACGAGCAGTACTTC
>TRBJ2-5|-|TRBV7-9|-
CASSLGRGGQETQYF
TGTGCCAGCAGCTTAGGCCGCGGAGGGCAAGAGACCCAGTACTTC
>TRBJ2-6|few|TRBV14|-
CASSLLLGDSGANVLTF
TGTGCCAGCAGTCTTCTGCTAGGGGACTCTGGGGCCAACGTCCTGACTTTC
>TRBJ2-1|-|TRBV25-1|TRBD1
CASSEMTGSTYNEQFF
TGTGCCAGCAGTGAGATGACAGGGAGTACCTACAATGAGCAGTTCTTC
>TRBJ1-5|-|TRBV5-1|TRBD1
CASSSGQGKPQHF
TGCGCCAGCAGCTCAGGACAGGGAAAGCCCCAGCATTTT
>TRBJ2-1|few|TRBV30|TRBD1
CAWSGQGAYNEQFF
TGTGCCTGGAGTGGACAGGGAGCCTACAATGAGCAGTTCTTC
>TRBJ1-2|few|TRBV4-2|-
CASSQEREIYGYTF
TGTGCCAGCAGCCAAGAAAGAGAAATCTATGGCTACACCTTC
>TRBJ2-3|-|TRBV5-1|-
CASSRGQLTSTDTQYF
TGCGCCAGCAGCCGTGGACAGCTTACTAGCACAGATACGCAGTATTTT
>TRBJ2-7|-|TRBV10-3|TRBD1
CAIRPDDRGPEQYF
TGTGCCATCAGACCCGACGACAGGGGGCCTGAGCAGTACTTC
>TRBJ2-4|few|TRBV2|TRBD1
CASSSGTVKLAKNIQYF
TGTGCCAGCAGTTCCGGGACAGTAAAATTAGCCAAAAACATTCAGTACTTC
>TRBJ2-7|few|TRBV20-1|-
CSASKGEQYF
TGCAGTGCTAGTAAAGGGGAGCAGTACTTC
>TRBJ1-5|few|TRBV11-1|-
CASSLALYQPQHF
TGTGCCAGCAGCCTTGCGCTGTATCAGCCCCAGCATTTT
>TRBJ2-3|few|TRBV6-6|-
CASSFDINPDTQYF
TGTGCCAGCAGTTTCGACATCAATCCAGATACGCAGTATTTT
>TRBJ2-3|few|TRBV18|-
CASSPQATDTQYF
TGTGCCAGCTCACCACAGGCCACAGATACGCAGTATTTT
>TRBJ2-1|-|TRBV28|TRBD2
CASSFGEGKYNEQFF
TGTGCCAGCAGTTTTGGGGAGGGAAAATACAATGAGCAGTTCTTC
>TRBJ2-5|-|TRBV7-2|-
CASSSAGAVETQYF
TGTGCCAGCAGCTCCGCCGGGGCTGTGGAGACCCAGTACTTC
>TRBJ2-3|-|TRBV12-5|-
CASGLVRVGSVGTQYF
TGTGCTAGTGGTTTGGTACGGGTAGGGTCCGTGGGGACGCAGTATTTT
>TRBJ2-7|few|TRBV2|TRBD1
CASRPGTGVYEQYF
TGTGCCAGCAGACCCGGGACAGGAGTCTACGAGCAGTACTTC
>TRBJ1-2|few|TRBV25-1|-
CASGAGQNYGYTF
TGTGCCAGCGGTGCAGGGCAAAACTATGGCTACACCTTC
>TRBJ2-5|few|TRBV4-3|TRBD1
CASSQGTGGETQYF
TGCGCCAGCAGCCAAGGGACAGGGGGAGAGACCCAGTACTTC
>TRBJ1-6|-|TRBV30|-
CAWSKGLNSPLHF
TGTGCCTGGAGTAAAGGGCTGAATTCACCCCTCCACTTT
>TRBJ2-7|-|TRBV6-6|-
CASSYLGTDSYEQYF
TGTGCCAGCAGTTACCTAGGGACCGACTCCTACGAGCAGTACTTC
>TRBJ2-3|few|TRBV19|TRBD2
CASRRTSGDASTDTQYF
TGTGCCAGTAGAAGGACTAGCGGGGATGCTAGCACAGATACGCAGTATTTT
>TRBJ2-2|-|TRBV7-7|-
CASSLEFLGELFF
TGTGCTAGCAGCTTAGAGTTTTTGGGGGAGCTGTTTTTT
>TRBJ2-1|few|TRBV2|TRBD1
CASSVTGGNEQFF
TGTGCCAGCAGTGTTACAGGGGGCAATGAGCAGTTCTTC
>TRBJ1-5|few|TRBV6-1|-
CASSPWEPGNQPQHF
TGTGCCAGCAGTCCTTGGGAGCCGGGCAATCAGCCCCAGCATTTT
>TRBJ1-3|few|TRBV10-3|TRBD1
CAIRETGTGNTIYF
TGTGCCATCAGAGAGACAGGGACGGGAAACACCATATATTTT
>TRBJ2-3|-|TRBV28|TRBD2
CASRDGLVTDTQYF
TGTGCCAGCAGGGACGGACTAGTCACAGATACGCAGTATTTT
>TRBJ2-1|few|TRBV6-5|-
CASSSGRAPSYNEQFF
TGTGCCAGCAGTTCCGGCCGGGCGCCTTCCTACAATGAGCAGTTCTTC
>TRBJ2-7|few|TRBV2|TRBD1
CASRAQGSYEQYF
TGTGCCAGCAGGGCACAGGGGTCCTACGAGCAGTACTTC
>TRBJ2-3|-|TRBV5-6|TRBD2
CASSQTRVAGASTDTQYF
TGTGCCAGCAGCCAAACCCGGGTAGCGGGCGCTAGCACAGATACGCAGTATTTT
>TRBJ1-5|few|TRBV30|TRBD1
CAWAPGTGGNQPQHF
TGTGCCTGGGCCCCCGGGACAGGGGGCAATCAGCCCCAGCATTTT
>TRBJ2-3|-|TRBV19|TRBD1
CASSTPGQGTDTQYF
TGTGCCAGTAGTACTCCGGGACAGGGAACAGATACGCAGTATTTT
>TRBJ2-7|-|TRBV6-6|-
CASSYSGGSSYEQYF
TGTGCCAGCAGTTACTCAGGGGGTAGCTCCTACGAGCAGTACTTC
>TRBJ2-3|once|TRBV19|-
CASSIGAYPQADTQYF
TGTGCCAGTAGTATAGGAGCTTATCCGCAGGCAGATACGCAGTATTTT
>TRBJ2-1|-|TRBV9|TRBD1
CASSVEQGNNEQFF
TGTGCCAGCAGCGTAGAACAGGGGAACAATGAGCAGTTCTTC
>TRBJ1-3|-|TRBV15|-
CATSRSGLSSSGNTIYF
TGTGCCACCAGCAGATCCGGATTATCCTCGTCTGGAAACACCATATATTTT